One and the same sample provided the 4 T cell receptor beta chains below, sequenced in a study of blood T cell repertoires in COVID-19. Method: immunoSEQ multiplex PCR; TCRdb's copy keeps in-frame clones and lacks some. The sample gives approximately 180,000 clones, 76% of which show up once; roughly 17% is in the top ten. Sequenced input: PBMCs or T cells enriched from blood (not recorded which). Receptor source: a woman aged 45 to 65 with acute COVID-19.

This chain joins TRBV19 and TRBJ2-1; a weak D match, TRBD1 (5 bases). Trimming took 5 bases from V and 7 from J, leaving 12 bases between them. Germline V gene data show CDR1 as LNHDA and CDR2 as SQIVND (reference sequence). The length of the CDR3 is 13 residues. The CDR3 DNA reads TGTGCCAGTAGTCTCGGCAGGGCAAATGAGCAGTTCTTC. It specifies CASSLGRANEQFF.

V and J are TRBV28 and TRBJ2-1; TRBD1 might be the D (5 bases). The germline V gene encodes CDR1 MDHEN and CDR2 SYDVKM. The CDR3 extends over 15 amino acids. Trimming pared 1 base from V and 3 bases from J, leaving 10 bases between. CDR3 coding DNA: TGTGCCAGCAGTTTATTCAGTACAGGCTACAATGAGCAGTTCTTC. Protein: CASSLFSTGYNEQFF.

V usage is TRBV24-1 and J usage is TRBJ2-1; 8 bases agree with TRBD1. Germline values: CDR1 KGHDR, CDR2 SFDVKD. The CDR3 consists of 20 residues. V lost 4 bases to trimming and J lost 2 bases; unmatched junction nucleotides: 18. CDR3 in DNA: TGTGCCACCAGTGACACTCCGGGACAGGCCCCGGGGGAGGCCTACAATGAGCAGTTCTTC. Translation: CATSDTPGQAPGEAYNEQFF.

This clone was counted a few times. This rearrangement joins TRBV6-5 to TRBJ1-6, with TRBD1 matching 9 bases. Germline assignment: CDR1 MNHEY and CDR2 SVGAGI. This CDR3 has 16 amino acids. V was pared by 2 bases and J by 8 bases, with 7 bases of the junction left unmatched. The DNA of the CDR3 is TGTGCCAGCAGTTACGGACAGGGGAAGGTGTATTCACCCCTCCACTTT. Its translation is CASSYGQGKVYSPLHF.